This T cell receptor (beta chain) originates from a study of blood T cells in healthy people across ages. Study findings and constraints: Not knowing donor CMV status may have confounded expanded clonotype changes.

A word on this clonotype: No antigen is known for it.

Extractions gave at least 5.5 micrograms of total RNA per sample. The authors ran a second PCR of roughly 6 to 11 cycles using a sample-barcoded 5' primer and a J-beta primer mix. A template-switch adaptor containing 12 random nucleotides labeled each cDNA molecule. MiXCR was run by TCRdb on the 5' RACE reads, yielding one entry per CDR3 protein. The sample has more than 750,000 distinct CDR3 sequences, 25% to 35% seen once. These data were likewise used in another study, on T cells of mothers and their children. That work adds: Several children, together with their three healthy Caucasian mothers, made up the donors.

The sequenced material came from blood. The receptor was derived from a woman between 40 and 55 years old in good health.

The CDR3: CASSFRTHRDTEAFF. CDR3 DNA sequence: TGTGCCAGCAGCTTTAGGACCCACCGGGACACTGAAGCTTTCTTT. The chain has TRBV11-2 and TRBJ1-1; no definite D call. CDR3 length: 15 residues. V was pared by 3 bases and J by 3 bases, with 14 bases between. CDR1 SGHAT and CDR2 FQNNGV come from the germline V gene.